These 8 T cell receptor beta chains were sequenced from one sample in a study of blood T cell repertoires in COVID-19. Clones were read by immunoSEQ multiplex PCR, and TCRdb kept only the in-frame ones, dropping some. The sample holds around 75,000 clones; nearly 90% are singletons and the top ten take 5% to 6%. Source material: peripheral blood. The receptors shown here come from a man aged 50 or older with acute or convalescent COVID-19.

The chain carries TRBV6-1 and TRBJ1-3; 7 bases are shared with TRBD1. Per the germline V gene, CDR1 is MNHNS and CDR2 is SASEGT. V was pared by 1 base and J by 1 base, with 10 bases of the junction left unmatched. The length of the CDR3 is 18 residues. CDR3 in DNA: TGTGCCAGCAGTGAAGAAACGGCAGGGGGTTGGTCTGGAAACACCATATATTTT. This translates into CASSEETAGGWSGNTIYF.

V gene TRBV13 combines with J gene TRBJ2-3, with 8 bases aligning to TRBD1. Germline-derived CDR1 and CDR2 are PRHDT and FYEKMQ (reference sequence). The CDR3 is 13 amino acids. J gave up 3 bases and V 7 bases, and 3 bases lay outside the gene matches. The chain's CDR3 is CASTGGSTDTQYF. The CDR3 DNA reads TGTGCCAGCACAGGGGGCTCGACAGATACGCAGTATTTT.

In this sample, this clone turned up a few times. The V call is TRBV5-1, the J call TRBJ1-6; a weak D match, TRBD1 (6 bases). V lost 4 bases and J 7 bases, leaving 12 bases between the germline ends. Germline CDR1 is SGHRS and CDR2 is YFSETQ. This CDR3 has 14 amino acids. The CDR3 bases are TGCGCCAGCAGCCTACAGGGTGAGAATTCACCCCTCCACTTT. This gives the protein CASSLQGENSPLHF.

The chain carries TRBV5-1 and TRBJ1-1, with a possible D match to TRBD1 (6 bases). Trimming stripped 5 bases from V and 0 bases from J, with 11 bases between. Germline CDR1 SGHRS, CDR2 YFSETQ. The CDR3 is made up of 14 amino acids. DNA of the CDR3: TGCGCCAGCAGACAGGGAACCATGAACACTGAAGCTTTCTTT. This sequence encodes CASRQGTMNTEAFF.

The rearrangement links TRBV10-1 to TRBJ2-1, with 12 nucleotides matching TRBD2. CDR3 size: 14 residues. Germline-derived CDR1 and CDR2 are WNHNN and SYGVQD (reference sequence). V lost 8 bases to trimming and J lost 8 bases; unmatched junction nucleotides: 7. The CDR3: CASHGLAGSYEQFF. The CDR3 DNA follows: TGCGCCAGCCACGGACTAGCGGGGAGTTATGAGCAGTTCTTC.

The CDR3 sequence is CASSARLASGSYNEQFF. The CDR3 DNA is TGTGCCAGCAGCGCCCGACTAGCGAGTGGGTCCTACAATGAGCAGTTCTTC. This sequence joins TRBV7-2 and TRBJ2-1; TRBD2 matches at 8 bases. The CDR3 has 17 amino acids. J was trimmed by 1 base and V by 5 bases; bases with no gene match: 10. Germline V gives CDR1 SGHTA, CDR2 FQGNSA. The full variable domain, completed using reference TRBV7-2 and TRBJ2-1, is GAGVSQSPSNKVTEKGKDVELRCDPISGHTALYWYRQSLGQGLEFLIYFQGNSAPDKSGLPSDRFSAERTGGSVSTLTIQRTQQEDSAVYLCASSARLASGSYNEQFFGPGTRLTVL.

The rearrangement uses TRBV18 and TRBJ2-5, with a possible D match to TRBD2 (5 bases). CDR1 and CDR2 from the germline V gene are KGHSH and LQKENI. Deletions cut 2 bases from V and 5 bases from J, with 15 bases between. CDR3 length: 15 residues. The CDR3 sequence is CASSPRKGVGETQYF. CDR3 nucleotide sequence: TGTGCCAGCTCACCAAGGAAGGGAGTAGGTGAGACCCAGTACTTC.

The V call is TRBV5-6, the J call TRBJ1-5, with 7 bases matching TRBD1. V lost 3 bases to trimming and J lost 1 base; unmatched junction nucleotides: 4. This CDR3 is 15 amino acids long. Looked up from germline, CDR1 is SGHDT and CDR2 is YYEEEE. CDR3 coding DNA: TGTGCCAGCAGCTCAGACAGGGCGAGCAATCAGCCCCAGCATTTT. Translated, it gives CASSSDRASNQPQHF.